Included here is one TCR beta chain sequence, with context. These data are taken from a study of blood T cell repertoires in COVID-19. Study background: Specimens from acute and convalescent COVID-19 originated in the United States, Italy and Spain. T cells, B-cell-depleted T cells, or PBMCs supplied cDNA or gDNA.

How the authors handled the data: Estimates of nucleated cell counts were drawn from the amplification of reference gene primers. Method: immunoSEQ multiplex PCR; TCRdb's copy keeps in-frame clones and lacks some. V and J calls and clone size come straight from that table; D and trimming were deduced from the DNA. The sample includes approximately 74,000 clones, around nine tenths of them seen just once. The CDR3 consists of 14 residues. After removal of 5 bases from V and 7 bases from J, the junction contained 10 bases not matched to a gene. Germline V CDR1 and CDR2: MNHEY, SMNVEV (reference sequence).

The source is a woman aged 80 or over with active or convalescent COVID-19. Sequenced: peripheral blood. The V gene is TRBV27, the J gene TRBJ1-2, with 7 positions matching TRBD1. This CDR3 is CASSTRQGEVGYTF. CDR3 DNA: TGTGCCAGCAGTACAAGACAGGGTGAGGTTGGCTACACCTTC.